This record concerns one TCR beta chain sequence. The sample is drawn from a study of blood T cell repertoires in COVID-19. TCRdb keeps only in-frame clones here, not all; method: immunoSEQ multiplex PCR. The sample yields hundreds of thousands of clones, 70% to 90% seen once. This sequence was found in a man older than 75 with acute or convalescent COVID-19. The specimen sequenced was peripheral blood.

CDR3 sequence reads: CASSENRNTGELFF. The CDR3 region has the DNA TGCGCCAGCAGTGAGAACAGGAACACCGGGGAGCTGTTTTTT. The V call is TRBV10-2, the J call TRBJ2-2; D is undetermined. Deletions cut 2 bases from V and 1 base from J, with 5 bases between. This CDR3 has 14 residues. The V gene's germline CDR1 is WSHSY and CDR2 SAAADI.